This T cell receptor (beta chain) stems from a study of shared clonotypes between healthy human individuals. Whole-study findings and limits: Sharing of clonotypes among donors was expected to vary with sequencing depth.

The naive CD8 subset, CD45RO-negative cells positively selected for CCR7, excluded terminally differentiated effector memory CD45RA+ cells. The ends were cut back, 0 bases at V and 2 bases at J, with 8 bases in the middle. In germline, CDR1 is SGDLS, CDR2 YYNGEE. CDR3 length: 14 amino acids. Produced via immunoSEQ multiplex PCR; TCRdb's table is partial and in-frame only. The table includes about 1,900,000 clones, about 94% detected once. A note on this clone: Antigen unknown.

Sequencing was carried out using naive CD8+ T cells sorted from blood. The rearrangement links TRBV9 to TRBJ1-2; D might be TRBD1 (6 bases). The sequence was obtained from a man aged 18 to 30 in good health. CDR3 protein: CASSVGQENYGYTF. The CDR3 DNA is TGTGCCAGCAGCGTAGGACAGGAGAACTATGGCTACACCTTC.